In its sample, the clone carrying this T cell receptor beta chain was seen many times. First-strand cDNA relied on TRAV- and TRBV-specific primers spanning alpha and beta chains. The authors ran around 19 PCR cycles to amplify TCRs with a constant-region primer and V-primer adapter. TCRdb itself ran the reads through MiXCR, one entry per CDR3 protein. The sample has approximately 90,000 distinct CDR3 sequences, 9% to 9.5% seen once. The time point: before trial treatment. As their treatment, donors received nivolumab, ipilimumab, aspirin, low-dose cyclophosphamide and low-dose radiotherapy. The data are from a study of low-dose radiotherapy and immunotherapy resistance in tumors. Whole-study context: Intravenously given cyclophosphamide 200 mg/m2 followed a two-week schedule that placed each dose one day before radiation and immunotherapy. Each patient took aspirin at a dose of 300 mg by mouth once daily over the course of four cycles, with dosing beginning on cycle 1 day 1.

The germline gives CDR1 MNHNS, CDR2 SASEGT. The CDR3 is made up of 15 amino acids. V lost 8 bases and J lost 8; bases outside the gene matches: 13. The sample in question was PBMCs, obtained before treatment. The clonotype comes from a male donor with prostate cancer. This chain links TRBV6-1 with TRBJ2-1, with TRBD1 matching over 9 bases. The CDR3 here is CASFSGTGYGYEQFF. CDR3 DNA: TGTGCCAGCTTCTCGGGGACAGGGTACGGGTATGAGCAGTTCTTC.